The 5 T cell receptor beta chains below were found in one sample sequenced in a study of CD8+ T cells in alopecia areata. In each case, RNA was isolated and then reverse transcribed into cDNA as the sequencing template. TCRdb keeps only in-frame clones here, not all; method: immunoSEQ multiplex PCR. The table includes about 210,000 clones, around 66% detected once. Treatment denoted: oral pan-JAK inhibitor, 5-10 mg twice daily. The sequencing here drew on CD4+ T cells sorted from blood, taken at week 4, from a patient treated with tofacitinib. These TCRs come from a human donor with alopecia areata.

The rearrangement links TRBV29-1 to TRBJ2-1; D possibly corresponds to TRBD1 (6 bases). V lost 5 bases, J lost 2 bases, and 10 bases lay in between. This CDR3 has 13 amino acids. CDR1 and CDR2 (germline): SQVTM, ANQGSEA. The CDR3 here is CSVLGAAYNEQFF. DNA for the CDR3: TGCAGCGTTCTGGGGGCAGCCTACAATGAGCAGTTCTTC.

The V call is TRBV7-9, the J call TRBJ2-2; 8 bases are shared with TRBD2. CDR1 SEHNR and CDR2 FQNEAQ come from the germline V gene (reference sequence). V shed 6 bases, J shed 5 bases, and the junction held 8 bases outside the gene matches. The CDR3 has 15 residues. CDR3 sequence: CASSSEGTRTGELFF. CDR3 DNA: TGTGCCAGCAGTTCGGAGGGGACTAGAACCGGGGAGCTGTTTTTT.

The rearrangement joins TRBV5-6 to TRBJ2-5; 11 bases map to TRBD2. CDR3 length equals 15 residues. Trimming at V came to 5 bases and at J to 5 bases, leaving 8 bases not matched to a gene. The germline CDR1 and CDR2 sequences are SGHDT and YYEEEE. In nucleotides, the CDR3 is TGTGCCAGCAGTTTTAGCGGGGGGGCCCGGGAGACCCAGTACTTC. Translating it yields CASSFSGGARETQYF.

The chain joins TRBV2 to TRBJ1-4; D gene uncertain. Germline-derived CDR1 and CDR2 are SNHLY and FYNNEI. Trimming took off 5 bases at V and 5 bases at J, with 9 bases between the two ends. The CDR3 is made up of 13 amino acids. DNA of the CDR3: TGTGCCAGCAGTCCTACGTCGAATGAAAAACTGTTTTTT. The encoded protein is CASSPTSNEKLFF.

V usage is TRBV18 and J usage is TRBJ2-7, with 8 bases lining up with TRBD1. Germline assignment: CDR1 KGHSH and CDR2 LQKENI. V lost 2 bases and J lost 6; bases outside the gene matches: 3. There are 13 residues in the CDR3. The CDR3 DNA reads as TGTGCCAGCTCACCAGGACAGGGTCGCGAGCAGTACTTC. Encoded protein: CASSPGQGREQYF.